This TCR beta chain was documented in a study of human T cells and chemical hapten exposure. Study summary: Diagnoses of alopecia areata, totalis or universalis occurred in mostly female patients.

TCRdb processed the RACE reads anew with MiXCR; each CDR3 protein has one entry. The sample lists 85,000 or so distinct CDR3 sequences, 9.5% to 13% occurring once. This CDR3 region has 14 residues. V lost 5 bases, J lost 6 bases, and 16 bases lay in between. Germline loops: CDR1 SGHVS, CDR2 FNYEAQ. The time point here: patch test 2, 6 weeks after DPC sensitization. Treatment reported: therapeutic diphenylcyclopropenone sensitization with weekly scalp DPC. Those who donated were patients with alopecia, 18 to 70 years of age, and suitable for DPC. Unfractionated whole blood served as the source for total RNA extraction.

The J gene is TRBJ1-2, the V gene TRBV7-6; a possible D gene is TRBD1 (6 bases). The starting material was whole blood, obtained in connection with sensitization to the hapten diphenylcyclopropenone (DPC). This TCR was sampled from a man between 18 and 29 years old with alopecia areata. Some clones in this sample may be carry-over from other donors' samples. Written as DNA, the CDR3 is TGTGCCAGCAGCGATTTGACAGGCCACGATGGCTACACCTTC. Encoded protein: CASSDLTGHDGYTF.